The 28 T cell receptor beta chains below all came from one sample that was sequenced in a study of tissue T cells after allogeneic stem cell transplantation. Using immunoSEQ multiplex PCR, the repertoire was profiled, and TCRdb retains in-frame clones only, with some absent. The sample lists 48,000 or so clones; around 69% were seen once. Sequences were obtained from sorted cells pooled from one or two spleens. The receptors derive from a pool of C57BL/6 mice in good health.

To note about this clone: The genes are named according to mouse. The CDR3 bases that were read are TGTGCCAGCAGCCAAGAGCCTGGGGGCTCCTATGAACAGTAC. Translation gives CASSQEPGGSYEQY. The full CDR3 is CASSQEPGGSYEQYF. The V and J genes are TRBV2 and TRBJ2-7; 7 nucleotides line up with TRBD2. Read sequence stops 1 residue before the CDR3 end, and the germline J gene provides the missing end. The CDR3 is made up of 15 amino acids. CDR1 is LGHNA and CDR2 is YSYQKL in the germline V gene. V shed 0 bases, J shed 0 bases, and the junction held 2 bases outside the gene matches.

This clone showed up just a few times. Gene names refer to mouse genes. The sequenced fragment ends 1 residue before the CDR3 boundary, so the rest is inferred from the germline J gene. The J gene is TRBJ2-7, the V gene TRBV30; 7 positions match TRBD2. The CDR3 is 12 amino acids. Germline CDR1 reads SQVVS; CDR2 reads ANEGSEA. After removal of 3 bases from V and 4 bases from J, the junction contained 3 bases not matched to a gene. CDR3 in amino acids: CSSSIWGYEQYF. The DNA read from the CDR3 is TGTAGTTCTAGTATCTGGGGGTATGAACAGTAC.

Worth noting for this clone: Genes and germline come from the mouse. From the germline J gene comes the end of the CDR3, since the read stops 1 residue before it. This sequence joins TRBV1 and TRBJ2-5, with TRBD2 identical over 9 bases. Unmatched junction bases numbered 3, after V lost 5 bases and J lost 6 bases. CDR1 is NSQYPW, CDR2 LRSPGD, per germline (reference sequence). CDR3 length: 13 amino acids. CDR3 DNA (partial): TGCACCTGCAGTACCGGGACTGGGGACACCCAGTAC. It specifies CTCSTGTGDTQY. The CDR3 as a whole reads CTCSTGTGDTQYF.

The table lists this clone with a count of one. Germline and genes: mouse. The read ends 1 residue early relative to the CDR3; the germline J gene fills the gap. The rearrangement links TRBV31 to TRBJ1-4, with 9 bases that match TRBD1. The trim removed 4 bases at V and 5 bases at J, leaving 5 bases unmatched. The CDR3 contains 14 residues. The germline gives CDR1 GKSSPN, CDR2 SITVG. The CDR3 loop is CAWTHRGRNERLFF. The covered CDR3 bases are TGTGCCTGGACCCACAGGGGGCGGAACGAAAGATTATTT.

On this clone: Genes here carry mouse names. The CDR3 is cut off 1 residue early in the read; its end comes from the germline J gene. The genes are TRBV20 and TRBJ2-5; TRBD2 aligns across 7 bases. CDR3 length: 14 residues. In germline, CDR1 is GFQATS, CDR2 STVNSAI. V lost 5 bases and J lost 0; bases outside the gene matches: 5. Incomplete CDR3 DNA: TGTGGTGCTCGACTGGGAGTTAACCAAGACACCCAGTAC. Translating gives CGARLGVNQDTQY. The whole CDR3 region reads CGARLGVNQDTQYF.

For this clone: The gene names here belong to mouse. The CDR3 is cut off 1 residue early in the read; its end comes from the germline J gene. The chain employs TRBV20 and TRBJ1-5; 7 positions agree with TRBD1. Germline trimming cut 6 bases from V and 3 bases from J; bases unmatched to any gene: 5. This CDR3 has 13 amino acids. CDR1 is GFQATS, CDR2 STVNSAI, per germline. The sequenced part of the CDR3 DNA is TGTGGTGCCTCAGGGGGTAGCAACCAGGCTCCGCTT. Translation: CGASGGSNQAPL. The whole CDR3 protein reads CGASGGSNQAPLF.

Regarding this clone: The genes and germline here are from mouse. The DNA ends 1 residue before the CDR3 does, and the rest of the CDR3 is filled in from the germline J gene. The V call is TRBV23, the J call TRBJ2-7; TRBD1, the table's D call, lacks a check against the DNA. From germline, CDR1 is KGHTA and CDR2 FQNQQP. The CDR3 has 13 amino acids. The chain's CDR3 is CSSSQSPGGEQYF. The covered CDR3 bases are TGCTCCAGCAGTCAATCGCCAGGAGGAGAACAGTAC.

With regard to this clone: Gene names and germline match the mouse. The missing CDR3 end, 1 residue past where the read stops, is filled in from the germline J gene. The rearrangement links TRBV5 to TRBJ2-4; TRBD2 matches 14 bases. Looked up from germline, CDR1 is LGHNA and CDR2 is YNLKQL (reference sequence). Trimming took 3 bases from V and 8 from J; bases not matched to a gene: 4. CDR3 size: 15 residues. The CDR3 loop is CASSQGLGGPSTLYF. The DNA read from the CDR3 is TGTGCCAGCAGCCAGGGACTGGGGGGGCCGAGCACCTTGTAC.

In the case of this clone: The germline and genes are mouse ones. Read data end 1 residue before the CDR3 end; the end is taken from the germline J gene. The V gene is TRBV19, the J gene TRBJ1-4, with 7 bases aligning to TRBD1. The CDR3 sequence is 15 residues long. Germline assignment: CDR1 FNHDT and CDR2 SITEND (reference sequence). With 5 bases clipped from V and 0 bases from J, the junction kept 4 bases outside the gene matches. Partial CDR3 DNA: TGTGCCAGCAGCTCGGGACAGCTTTCCAACGAAAGATTATTT. Translating it yields CASSSGQLSNERLF. The whole CDR3 protein is CASSSGQLSNERLFF.

This clone has just a few counts. Genes and germline are mouse. The sequence runs out 1 residue before the end of the CDR3; the remainder is reconstructed from the germline J gene. The chain employs TRBV13-2 and TRBJ1-6; no reliable D call. TRBJ1-6 belongs to the ORF category, with a function that is uncertain. Trimming cost V 0 bases and J 0 bases, with 7 bases left between them. This CDR3 is 16 amino acids long. Germline V gene data show CDR1 as NNHNN and CDR2 as SYGAGS (reference sequence). Partial CDR3 DNA: TGTGCCAGCGGTGATGCAGGCAGTTCCTATAATTCGCCCCTCTAC. Protein sequence: CASGDAGSSYNSPLY. The whole CDR3 region reads CASGDAGSSYNSPLYF.

Regarding this clone: Germline and genes here are mouse. The read falls 1 residue short of the CDR3 end, and the missing part is taken from the germline J gene. The chain combines TRBV5 with TRBJ2-5, with 8 nucleotides matching TRBD2. Germline CDR1 reads LGHNA; CDR2 reads YNLKQL (reference sequence). With V trimmed by 2 bases and J by 2 bases, 3 bases remained unmatched. CDR3 length equals 15 residues. The CDR3 bases that were read are TGTGCCAGCAGCCAACGCTGGGGGGTCCAAGACACCCAGTAC. This codes for CASSQRWGVQDTQY. The CDR3, in full, reads CASSQRWGVQDTQYF.

A remark on this clone: All gene names here are mouse names. The read falls 1 residue short of the CDR3 end, and the missing part is taken from the germline J gene. This rearrangement joins TRBV13-2 to TRBJ1-4; TRBD1 might be the D (6 bases). Trimming took 0 bases from V and 2 from J, leaving 8 bases between them. Germline CDR1 and CDR2: NNHNN and SYGAGS (reference sequence). The CDR3 covers 15 residues. CDR3 sequence: CASGDAGTSNERLFF. The sequenced part of the CDR3 DNA is TGTGCCAGCGGTGATGCAGGGACATCCAACGAAAGATTATTT.

For this clone: Mouse germline and gene names are used. Read coverage stops 1 residue before the CDR3 terminus; the germline J gene supplies the remainder. The rearrangement links TRBV4 to TRBJ1-6, with no clear D. TRBJ1-6 is known as an ORF, though its function is uncertain. Germline V gene lookup returns CDR1 LGHDT and CDR2 YNNKQL (reference sequence). With 3 bases removed from V and 4 bases from J, the gap between germline ends came to 4 bases. CDR3 length equals 13 residues. The CDR3 protein is CASSYSYNSPLYF. The CDR3 bases that were read are TGTGCCAGCAGCTACAGTTATAATTCGCCCCTCTAC.

Concerning this clone itself: Genes and germline come from the mouse. The read ends 1 residue early relative to the CDR3; the germline J gene fills the gap. The chain employs TRBV4 and TRBJ2-4, with 10 bases that match TRBD1. CDR1 is LGHDT and CDR2 is YNNKQL in the germline V gene (reference sequence). After removal of 5 bases from V and 7 bases from J, the junction contained 3 bases not matched to a gene. The CDR3 runs to 13 residues. This CDR3 is CASSPGQGYTLYF. CDR3 DNA, as far as it was read: TGTGCCAGCAGCCCGGGACAGGGGTACACCTTGTAC.

Turning to this clone: The listed genes are named as in mouse. The read terminates 1 residue ahead of where the CDR3 ends, so the germline J gene completes it. The J gene is TRBJ2-4, the V gene TRBV1, with 12 bases fitting TRBD2. Germline V gives CDR1 NSQYPW, CDR2 LRSPGD (reference sequence). The CDR3 has 17 residues. V lost 6 bases to trimming and J lost 0 bases; unmatched junction nucleotides: 7. This chain's CDR3 is CTCRRLGGRESQNTLYF. The sequenced part of the CDR3 DNA is TGCACCTGCAGGCGACTGGGGGGGCGCGAGAGTCAAAACACCTTGTAC.

Concerning this clone: Gene names refer to mouse genes. The read comes to an end 1 residue before the CDR3 does, leaving the germline J gene to fill in the end. The rearrangement joins TRBV4 to TRBJ2-5, with 9 bases matching TRBD2. CDR3 length equals 14 residues. The germline CDR1 and CDR2 sequences are LGHDT and YNNKQL (reference sequence). Losses at the gene ends were 5 bases for V and 2 bases for J; bases not matched to a gene: 2. The DNA read from the CDR3 is TGTGCCAGCAGCCCGGGACTGGGCCAAGACACCCAGTAC. Its translation is CASSPGLGQDTQY. The full CDR3 protein reads CASSPGLGQDTQYF.

In the case of this clone: Mouse gene names apply. Read coverage stops 1 residue before the CDR3 terminus; the germline J gene supplies the remainder. This chain joins TRBV13-1 and TRBJ1-4, with TRBD1 matching 7 bases. CDR1 and CDR2 (germline): NSHNY, SYGAGN. This CDR3 is built from 13 residues. V lost 1 base to trimming and J lost 6 bases; unmatched junction nucleotides: 0. The CDR3 loop reads CASSDTGDERLFF. The sequenced CDR3 bases are TGTGCCAGCAGTGATACAGGGGACGAAAGATTATTT.

Notes on this clone: Genes and germline are mouse. The read terminates 1 residue ahead of where the CDR3 ends, so the germline J gene completes it. The sample has other DNA sequences that encode this CDR3 too. This chain links TRBV13-1 with TRBJ2-2; 8 bases align to TRBD1. Looked up from germline, CDR1 is NSHNY and CDR2 is SYGAGN. The V gene end was trimmed by 5 bases and the J gene end by 2 bases; junction bases not matched to a gene: 2. This CDR3 is built from 14 residues. The CDR3 loop reads CASRQGANTGQLYF. The sequenced part of the CDR3 DNA is TGTGCCAGCAGGCAGGGGGCGAACACCGGGCAGCTCTAC.

About this clone: The gene names here belong to mouse. The CDR3 end falls 1 residue outside the read, so it is completed with the germline J gene. The chain is built from TRBV31 and TRBJ2-4; 12 bases are shared with TRBD1. Germline assignment: CDR1 GKSSPN and CDR2 SITVG. There are 13 residues in the CDR3. Trimming took 4 bases from V and 8 from J; bases not matched to a gene: 4. The covered CDR3 bases are TGTGCCTGGAACCGGGACAGGGGGCCCACCTTGTAC. The encoded protein is CAWNRDRGPTLY. The entire CDR3 protein is CAWNRDRGPTLYF.

Concerning this clone: Here the gene names and germline are mouse. With the read ending 1 residue before the CDR3 end, the germline J gene is used to fill in that end. The chain has TRBV16 and TRBJ2-7; TRBD1 agrees at 8 bases. After removal of 4 bases from V and 0 bases from J, the junction contained 2 bases not matched to a gene. The CDR3 covers 14 residues. Per germline, CDR1 SGHSA and CDR2 FRNQAP. Incomplete CDR3 DNA: TGTGCAAGCAGCTCTACAGGGGGCTCCTATGAACAGTAC. This gives the protein CASSSTGGSYEQY. The CDR3, in full, reads CASSSTGGSYEQYF.

Regarding this clone: The listed genes are named as in mouse. The CDR3 end lies 1 residue beyond the end of the read and is filled in from the germline J gene. The V and J genes are TRBV3 and TRBJ2-7; 12 bases are shared with TRBD2. Unmatched junction bases numbered 6, after V lost 2 bases and J lost 7 bases. CDR3 size: 15 residues. CDR1 SNHLY and CDR2 FYNGKV come from the germline V gene (reference sequence). The CDR3 spells CASSLKGLGGGEQYF. The sequenced CDR3 bases are TGTGCCAGCAGCTTAAAAGGACTGGGGGGGGGAGAACAGTAC.

Worth noting for this clone: Gene names and germline refer to mouse. The sequence runs out 1 residue before the end of the CDR3; the remainder is reconstructed from the germline J gene. This rearrangement joins TRBV13-3 to TRBJ1-1; D might be TRBD1 (5 bases). V was shortened by 2 bases and J by 6 bases, with 8 bases between the two germline ends. Looked up from germline, CDR1 is NNHDY and CDR2 is SYVADS. The CDR3 covers 12 residues. The covered CDR3 bases are TGTGCCAGCAGTGACAGGGTGGCAGAAGTCTTC. Translation gives CASSDRVAEVF. The CDR3 reads in full as CASSDRVAEVFF.

This clone was detected once. These gene names are mouse names. The CDR3 DNA, read in part, is TGTGCCAGCAGCGAACAGGGGGCAAACACCGGGCAGCTCTAC. As protein: CASSEQGANTGQLY. The complete CDR3 sequence is CASSEQGANTGQLYF. The chain recombines TRBV3 with TRBJ2-2; 8 nucleotides match TRBD1. The DNA ends 1 residue before the CDR3 does, and the rest of the CDR3 is filled in from the germline J gene. The J segment lost 0 bases and the V segment lost 5 bases, leaving 2 bases of the junction unmatched. CDR3 length equals 15 residues. The germline V gene encodes CDR1 SNHLY and CDR2 FYNGKV (reference sequence).

As regards this clone: These gene names are mouse names. The read comes to an end 1 residue before the CDR3 does, leaving the germline J gene to fill in the end. Other DNA sequences in this specimen translate into the identical CDR3. This rearrangement joins TRBV24 to TRBJ2-7, with no clear D. Per the germline V gene, CDR1 is KGHTA and CDR2 is FRNEEI. CDR3 length equals 10 residues. Trimming stripped 0 bases from V and 6 bases from J, with 0 bases between. The CDR3 sequence: CASSLYEQYF. The CDR3 bases that were read are TGTGCCAGCAGTCTGTATGAACAGTAC.

About this clone: All gene names here are mouse names. The read terminates 1 residue ahead of where the CDR3 ends, so the germline J gene completes it. V usage is TRBV16 and J usage is TRBJ1-4; D gene unclear. Trimming took off 1 base at V and 7 bases at J, with 1 base between the two ends. The CDR3 contains 11 residues. In germline, CDR1 is SGHSA, CDR2 FRNQAP. The sequenced part of the CDR3 DNA is TGTGCAAGCAGCTTAGGCGAAAGATTATTT. This codes for CASSLGERLF. The entire CDR3 protein is CASSLGERLFF.

This clone was seen a handful of times. Mouse gene names and germline throughout. The CDR3 end is not reached by the read, which stops 1 residue before it; the germline J gene fills it in. The V call is TRBV31, the J call TRBJ2-7; D might be TRBD1 (6 bases). The V gene lost 3 bases and the J gene lost 4 bases, with 13 bases spanning the gap. The CDR3 runs 13 residues. Germline lookup yields CDR1 GKSSPN and CDR2 SITVG. This chain's CDR3 is CAWRQSRGYEQYF. The covered CDR3 bases are TGTGCCTGGAGACAATCTAGGGGGTATGAACAGTAC. Drawing the rest from reference TRBV31 and TRBJ2-7, the complete variable domain is AQTIHQWPVAEIKAVGSPLSLGCTIKGKSSPNLYWYWQATGGTLQQLFYSITVGQVESVVQLNLSASRPKDDQFILSTEKLLLSHSGFYLCAWRQSRGYEQYFGPGTRLTVL.

Comment on this clone: Gene labels here are mouse ones. CDR3 in amino acids: CASSPHTQYF. The covered CDR3 bases are TGTGCCAGCAGCCCTCACACCCAGTAC. V is TRBV5 and J is TRBJ2-5; D unresolved. Read coverage stops 1 residue before the CDR3 terminus; the germline J gene supplies the remainder. CDR1 and CDR2 from the germline V gene are LGHNA and YNLKQL (reference sequence). The CDR3 is 10 residues long. Deletions cut 4 bases from V and 7 bases from J, with 3 bases between.

Of note for this clone: The gene names here belong to mouse. The CDR3 end falls 1 residue outside the read, so it is completed with the germline J gene. The J gene is TRBJ1-6, the V gene TRBV13-2; 7 nucleotides agree with TRBD1. TRBJ1-6 is noted as an ORF with a role that remains uncertain. The CDR3 totals 15 residues. With 1 base clipped from V and 8 bases from J, the junction kept 6 bases outside the gene matches. Per germline, CDR1 NNHNN and CDR2 SYGAGS (reference sequence). Partial CDR3 DNA: TGTGCCAGCGGTGATCGACAGGGAAGTGATTCGCCCCTCTAC. Amino acids: CASGDRQGSDSPLY. In full, the CDR3 is CASGDRQGSDSPLYF.